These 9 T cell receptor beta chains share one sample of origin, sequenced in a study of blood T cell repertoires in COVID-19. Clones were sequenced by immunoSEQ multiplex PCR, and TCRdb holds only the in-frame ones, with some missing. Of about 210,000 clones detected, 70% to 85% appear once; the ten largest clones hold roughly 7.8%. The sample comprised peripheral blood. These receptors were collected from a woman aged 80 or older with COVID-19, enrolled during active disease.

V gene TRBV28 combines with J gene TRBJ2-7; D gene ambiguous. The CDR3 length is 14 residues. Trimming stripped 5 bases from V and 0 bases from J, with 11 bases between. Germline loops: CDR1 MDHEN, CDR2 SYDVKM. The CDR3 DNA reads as TGTGCCAGCAGTCTTTCCCGTTACTCCTACGAGCAGTACTTC. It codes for CASSLSRYSYEQYF.

CDR3 bases: TGTGCCAGCAGCTTACCAGGGGGTAGAGGTAACTATGGCTACACCTTC. Encoded protein: CASSLPGGRGNYGYTF. V gene TRBV13 combines with J gene TRBJ1-2; TRBD1 matches at 7 bases. V was pared by 2 bases and J by 1 base, with 7 bases of the junction left unmatched. Per the germline V gene, CDR1 is PRHDT and CDR2 is FYEKMQ (reference sequence). This CDR3 has 16 amino acids.

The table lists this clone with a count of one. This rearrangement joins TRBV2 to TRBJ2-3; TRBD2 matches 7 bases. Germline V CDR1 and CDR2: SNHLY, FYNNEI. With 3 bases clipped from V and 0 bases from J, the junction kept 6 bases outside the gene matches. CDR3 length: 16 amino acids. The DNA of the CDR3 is TGTGCCAGCAGTGAGGAGGGGAGGGCTAGCACAGATACGCAGTATTTT. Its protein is CASSEEGRASTDTQYF.

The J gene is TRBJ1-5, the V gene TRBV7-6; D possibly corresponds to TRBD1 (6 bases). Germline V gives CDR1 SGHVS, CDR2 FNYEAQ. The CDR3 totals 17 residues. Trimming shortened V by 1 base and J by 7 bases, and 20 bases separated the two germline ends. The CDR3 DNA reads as TGTGCCAGCAGCTTAGAGCGGGGGGCCGGATTTATGCAGCCCCAGCATTTT. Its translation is CASSLERGAGFMQPQHF.

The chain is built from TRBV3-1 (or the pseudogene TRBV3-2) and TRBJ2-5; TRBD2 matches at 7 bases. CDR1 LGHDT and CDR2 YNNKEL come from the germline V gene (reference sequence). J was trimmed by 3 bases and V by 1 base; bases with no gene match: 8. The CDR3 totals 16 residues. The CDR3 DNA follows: TGTGCCAGCAGCCAAGGCTATATCGGGGGGAAAGAGACCCAGTACTTC. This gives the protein CASSQGYIGGKETQYF.

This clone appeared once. CDR3 DNA: TGTGCCAGCAGCACTAGCGTGTCATCCGCATACGAGCAGTACTTC. Protein: CASSTSVSSAYEQYF. The genes are TRBV3-1 (or the pseudogene TRBV3-2) and TRBJ2-7, with 7 bases aligning to TRBD2. The CDR3 runs to 15 residues. V was clipped by 5 bases and J by 4 bases; unmatched bases: 11. Germline V gives CDR1 LGHDT, CDR2 YNNKEL (reference sequence).

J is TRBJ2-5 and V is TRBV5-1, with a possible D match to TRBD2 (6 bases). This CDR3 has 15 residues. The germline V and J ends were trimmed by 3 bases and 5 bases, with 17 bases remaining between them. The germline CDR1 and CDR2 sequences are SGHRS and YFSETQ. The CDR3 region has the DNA TGCGCCAGCAGCTCGGAGGGCCTTAGTGGGGAGACCCAGTACTTC. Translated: CASSSEGLSGETQYF.

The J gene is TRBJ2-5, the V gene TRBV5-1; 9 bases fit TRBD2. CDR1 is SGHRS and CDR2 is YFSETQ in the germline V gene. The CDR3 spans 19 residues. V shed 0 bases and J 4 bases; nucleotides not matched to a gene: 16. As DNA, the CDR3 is TGCGCCAGCAGCTTGGCCAGCGCTAGCGGGGTTTGGGGAGTAGAGACCCAGTACTTC. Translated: CASSLASASGVWGVETQYF.

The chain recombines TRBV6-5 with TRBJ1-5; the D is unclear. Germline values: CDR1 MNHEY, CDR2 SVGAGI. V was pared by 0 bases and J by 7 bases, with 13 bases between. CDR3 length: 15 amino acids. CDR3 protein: CASSYSRIPSQPQHF. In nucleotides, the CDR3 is TGTGCCAGCAGTTACTCGCGAATCCCCTCCCAGCCCCAGCATTTT.